There are many counts of the clone carrying this T cell receptor (beta chain). Its antigen is undetermined. Treatment was busulfan-fludarabine conditioning, a marrow graft, and cyclophosphamide on days +3 and +4. Repertoires were generated with immunoSEQ multiplex PCR, while TCRdb's copy carries only in-frame clones and drops some. The sample presents about 25,000 clones, none singletons. The sample comes from a study of T cells after posttransplantation cyclophosphamide. Notes on the study in general: Later post-transplant blood repertoires were often dominated by donor CD8+ memory clones. TRB clonality was highly associated with recipient CMV seropositivity and reactivation.

The sequenced sample was PBMCs, obtained after allogeneic stem cell transplant with posttransplant cyclophosphamide. The origin of this receptor is a male patient younger than 35 who received an allogeneic stem cell transplant from a related donor, was CMV-positive, and had no GVHD. Some T cells may arise from the graft donor.

The CDR3 loop reads CASSYPDRNYEQYF. The CDR3 DNA reads as TGCGCCAGCAGCTACCCGGACAGGAACTACGAGCAGTACTTC. The J gene is TRBJ2-7, the V gene TRBV5-1, with 7 nucleotides matching TRBD1. Trimming at V came to 3 bases and at J to 3 bases, leaving 6 bases not matched to a gene. The CDR3 contains 14 residues. CDR1 and CDR2 from the germline V gene are SGHRS and YFSETQ.